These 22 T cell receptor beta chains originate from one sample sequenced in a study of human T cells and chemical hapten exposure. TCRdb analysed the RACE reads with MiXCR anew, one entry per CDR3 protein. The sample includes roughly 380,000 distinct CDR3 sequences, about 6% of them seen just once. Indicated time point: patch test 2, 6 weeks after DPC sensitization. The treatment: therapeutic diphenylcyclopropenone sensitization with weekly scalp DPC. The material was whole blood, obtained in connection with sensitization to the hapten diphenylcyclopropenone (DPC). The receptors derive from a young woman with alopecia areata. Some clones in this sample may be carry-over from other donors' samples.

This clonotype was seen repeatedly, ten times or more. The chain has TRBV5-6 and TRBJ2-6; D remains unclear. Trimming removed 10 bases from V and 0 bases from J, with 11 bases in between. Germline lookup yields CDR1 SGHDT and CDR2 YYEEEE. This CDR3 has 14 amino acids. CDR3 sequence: CASNPGSGANVLTF. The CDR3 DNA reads TGTGCCTCCAACCCCGGCTCTGGGGCCAACGTCCTGACTTTC.

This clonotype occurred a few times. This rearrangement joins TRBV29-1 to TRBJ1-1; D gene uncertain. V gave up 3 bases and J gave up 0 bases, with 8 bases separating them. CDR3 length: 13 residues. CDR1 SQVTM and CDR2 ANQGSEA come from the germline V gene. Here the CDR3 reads CSVEAALNTEAFF. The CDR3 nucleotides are TGCAGCGTTGAGGCAGCCTTGAACACTGAAGCTTTCTTT.

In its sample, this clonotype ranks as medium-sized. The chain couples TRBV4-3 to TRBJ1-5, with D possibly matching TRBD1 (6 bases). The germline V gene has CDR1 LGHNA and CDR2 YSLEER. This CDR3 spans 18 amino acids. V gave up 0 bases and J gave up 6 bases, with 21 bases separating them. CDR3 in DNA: TGCGCCAGCAGCCAAGAATGGGGAGGGGGAATAATGGGTCAGCCCCAGCATTTT. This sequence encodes CASSQEWGGGIMGQPQHF.

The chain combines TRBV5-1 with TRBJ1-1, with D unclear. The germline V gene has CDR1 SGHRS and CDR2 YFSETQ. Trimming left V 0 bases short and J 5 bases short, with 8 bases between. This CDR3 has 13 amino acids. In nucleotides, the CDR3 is TGCGCCAGCAGCTTGGATTTGGATACTGAAGCTTTCTTT. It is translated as CASSLDLDTEAFF.

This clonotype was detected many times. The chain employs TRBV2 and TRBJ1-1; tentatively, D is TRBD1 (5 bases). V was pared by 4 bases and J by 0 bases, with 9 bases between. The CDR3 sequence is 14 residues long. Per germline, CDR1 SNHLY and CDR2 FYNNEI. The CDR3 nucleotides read TGTGCCAGCAGTGTGGAACAGGTGAACACTGAAGCTTTCTTT. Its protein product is CASSVEQVNTEAFF.

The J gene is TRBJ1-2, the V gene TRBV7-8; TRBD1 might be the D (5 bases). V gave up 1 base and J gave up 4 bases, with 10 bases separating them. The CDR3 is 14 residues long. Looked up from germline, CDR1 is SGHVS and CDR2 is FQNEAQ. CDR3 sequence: CASSLEGRAYGYTF. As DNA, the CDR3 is TGTGCCAGCAGCTTAGAAGGCAGGGCCTATGGCTACACCTTC.

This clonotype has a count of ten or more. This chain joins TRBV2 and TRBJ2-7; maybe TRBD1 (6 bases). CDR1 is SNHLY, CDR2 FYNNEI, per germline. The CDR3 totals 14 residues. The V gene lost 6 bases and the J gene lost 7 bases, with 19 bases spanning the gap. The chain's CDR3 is CASSSPTTGKEQYF. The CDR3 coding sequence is TGTGCCAGCAGCTCCCCAACCACAGGGAAAGAGCAGTACTTC.

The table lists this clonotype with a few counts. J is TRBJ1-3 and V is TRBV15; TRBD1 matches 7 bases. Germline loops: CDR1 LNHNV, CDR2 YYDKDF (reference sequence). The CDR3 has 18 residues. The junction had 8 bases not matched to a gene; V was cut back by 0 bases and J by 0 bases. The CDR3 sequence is CATSREQRQGVSGNTIYF. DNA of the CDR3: TGTGCCACCAGCAGAGAACAAAGGCAGGGGGTCTCTGGAAACACCATATATTTT. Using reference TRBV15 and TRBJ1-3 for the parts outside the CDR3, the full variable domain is DAMVIQNPRYQVTQFGKPVTLSCSQTLNHNVMYWYQQKSSQAPKLLFHYYDKDFNNEADTPDNFQSRRPNTSFCFLDIRSPGLGDTAMYLCATSREQRQGVSGNTIYFGEGSWLTVV.

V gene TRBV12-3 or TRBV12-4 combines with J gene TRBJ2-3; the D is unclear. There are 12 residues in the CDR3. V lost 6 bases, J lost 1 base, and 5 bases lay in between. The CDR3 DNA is TGTGCCAGCAGCATACGCACAGATACGCAGTATTTT. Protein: CASSIRTDTQYF.

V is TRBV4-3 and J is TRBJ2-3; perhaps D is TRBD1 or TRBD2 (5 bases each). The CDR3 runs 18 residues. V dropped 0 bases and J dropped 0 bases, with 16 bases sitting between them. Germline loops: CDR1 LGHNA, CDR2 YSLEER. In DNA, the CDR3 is TGCGCCAGCAGCCAAGAATGGCTAGGGACGGGGAGCACAGATACGCAGTATTTT. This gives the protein CASSQEWLGTGSTDTQYF.

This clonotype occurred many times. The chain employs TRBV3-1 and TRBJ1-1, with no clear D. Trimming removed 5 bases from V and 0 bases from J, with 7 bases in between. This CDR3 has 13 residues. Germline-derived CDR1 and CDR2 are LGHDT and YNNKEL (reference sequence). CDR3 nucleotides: TGTGCCAGCAGCGATTTGTTGAACACTGAAGCTTTCTTT. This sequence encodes CASSDLLNTEAFF.

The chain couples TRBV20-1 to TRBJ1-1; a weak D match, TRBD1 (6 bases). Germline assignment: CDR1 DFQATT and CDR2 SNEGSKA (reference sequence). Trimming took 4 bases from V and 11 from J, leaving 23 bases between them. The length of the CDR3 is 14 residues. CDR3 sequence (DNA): TGCAGTGCTAAATGGACAGCGTCGGACTTCGCCGCTTTCTTT. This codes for CSAKWTASDFAAFF.

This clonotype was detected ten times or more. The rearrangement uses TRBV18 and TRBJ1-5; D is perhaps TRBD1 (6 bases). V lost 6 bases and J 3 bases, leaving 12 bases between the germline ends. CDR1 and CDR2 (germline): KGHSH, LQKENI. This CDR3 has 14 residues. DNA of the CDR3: TGTGCCAGCTCGCGGACAGCAAACAATCAGCCCCAGCATTTT. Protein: CASSRTANNQPQHF. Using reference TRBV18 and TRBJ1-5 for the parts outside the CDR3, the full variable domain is NAGVMQNPRHLVRRRGQEARLRCSPMKGHSHVYWYRQLPEEGLKFMVYLQKENIIDESGMPKERFSAEFPKEGPSILRIQQVVRGDSAAYFCASSRTANNQPQHFGDGTRLSIL.

The CDR3 spells CASSPSLSRQSEKLFF. DNA of the CDR3: TGTGCCAGCAGCCCTAGCCTTAGCAGACAGAGTGAAAAACTGTTTTTT. V is TRBV28 and J is TRBJ1-4, with D possibly being TRBD1 (5 bases). Trimming left V 6 bases short and J 7 bases short, with 21 bases between. The CDR3 runs 16 residues. Germline assignment: CDR1 MDHEN and CDR2 SYDVKM.

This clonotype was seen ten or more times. CDR3 in amino acids: CSAREARIYEQYF. The DNA of the CDR3 is TGCAGTGCTAGAGAAGCGAGGATCTACGAGCAGTACTTC. The chain joins TRBV20-1 to TRBJ2-7, with D unclear. Trimming cost V 0 bases and J 3 bases, with 9 bases left between them. Germline values: CDR1 DFQATT, CDR2 SNEGSKA (reference sequence). The CDR3 contains 13 residues.

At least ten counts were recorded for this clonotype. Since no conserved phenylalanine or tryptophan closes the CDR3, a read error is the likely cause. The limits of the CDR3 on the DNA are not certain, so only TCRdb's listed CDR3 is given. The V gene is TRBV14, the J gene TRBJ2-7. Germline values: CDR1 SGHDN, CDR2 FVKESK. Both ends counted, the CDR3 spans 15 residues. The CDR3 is CASSQISTDFLPHRL.

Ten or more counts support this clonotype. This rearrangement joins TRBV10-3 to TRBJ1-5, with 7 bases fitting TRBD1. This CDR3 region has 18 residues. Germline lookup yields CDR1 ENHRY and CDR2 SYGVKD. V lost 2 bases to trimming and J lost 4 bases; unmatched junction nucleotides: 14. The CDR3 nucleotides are TGTGCCATCAGTGAGGGTCCCCGAAATGGACAGGCGAATCAGCCCCAGCATTTT. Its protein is CAISEGPRNGQANQPQHF.

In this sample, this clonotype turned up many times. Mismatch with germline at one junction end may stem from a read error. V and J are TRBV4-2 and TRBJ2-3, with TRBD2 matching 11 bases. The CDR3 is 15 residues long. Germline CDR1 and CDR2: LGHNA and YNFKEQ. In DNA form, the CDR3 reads TGCGCCAGCAGCCAAGTAGCGGGGGGGCCAGATACGCAGTATTTT. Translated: CASSQVAGGPDTQYF.

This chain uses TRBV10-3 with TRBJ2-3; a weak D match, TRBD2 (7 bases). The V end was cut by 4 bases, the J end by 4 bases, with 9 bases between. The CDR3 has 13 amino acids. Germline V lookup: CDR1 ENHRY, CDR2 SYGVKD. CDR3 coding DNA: TGTGCCATCAGTGGGGGGGGCCCAGATACGCAGTATTTT. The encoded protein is CAISGGGPDTQYF.

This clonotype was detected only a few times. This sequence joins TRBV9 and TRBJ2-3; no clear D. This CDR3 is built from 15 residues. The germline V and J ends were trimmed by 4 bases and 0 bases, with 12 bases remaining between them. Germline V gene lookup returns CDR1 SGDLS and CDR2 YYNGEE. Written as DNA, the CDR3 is TGTGCCAGCAGCAAGAGGTACGGAAGCACAGATACGCAGTATTTT. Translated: CASSKRYGSTDTQYF.

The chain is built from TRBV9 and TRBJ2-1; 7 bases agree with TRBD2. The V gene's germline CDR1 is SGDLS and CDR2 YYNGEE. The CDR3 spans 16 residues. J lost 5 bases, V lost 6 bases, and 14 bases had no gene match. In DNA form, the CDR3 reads TGTGCCAGCACCCCGTCGGAGCGGGGCCTTGACAATGAGCAGTTCTTC. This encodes CASTPSERGLDNEQFF.

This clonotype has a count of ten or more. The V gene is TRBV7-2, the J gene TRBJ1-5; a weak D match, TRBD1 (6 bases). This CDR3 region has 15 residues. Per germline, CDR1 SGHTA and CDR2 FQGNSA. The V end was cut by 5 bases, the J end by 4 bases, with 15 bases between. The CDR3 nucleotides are TGTGCCAGCAGCCCCACCGGGACAACTAATCAGCCCCAGCATTTT. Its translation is CASSPTGTTNQPQHF. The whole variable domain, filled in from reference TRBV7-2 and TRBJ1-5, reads GAGVSQSPSNKVTEKGKDVELRCDPISGHTALYWYRQSLGQGLEFLIYFQGNSAPDKSGLPSDRFSAERTGGSVSTLTIQRTQQEDSAVYLCASSPTGTTNQPQHFGDGTRLSIL.